There are a few counts of the clone carrying this T cell receptor beta chain. Its antigen is unidentified. This entry comes from a study of CD8+ T cells in alopecia areata. Sample treatment: oral pan-JAK inhibitor, 5-10 mg twice daily. Lesional scalp punch biopsies and peripheral blood were collected from alopecia areata patients. Reverse transcribed after extraction, RNA yielded cDNA as the sequencing template. TCRdb keeps only in-frame clones here, not all; method: immunoSEQ multiplex PCR. The sample records 250,000 to 300,000 clones, 58% being singletons. The V gene lost 4 bases and the J gene lost 1 base, with 8 bases spanning the gap. Germline V gene sequence: CDR1 SQVTM, CDR2 ANQGSEA. CDR3 length: 12 amino acids. Regarding the study as a whole: Scalp samples also yield sequences of resident alphabeta T cells from normal skin. Among the top 100, expanded CD8+ clones were significantly decreased by tofacitinib, as was scalp clonality. Only a single nonresponder existed, so baseline CD8+ expansion links stay unclear.

The material sequenced was CD4+ T cells sorted from blood, taken at week 24, from a patient treated with tofacitinib. The chain uses TRBV29-1 and TRBJ2-7, with D possibly matching TRBD1 (5 bases). The clonotype originates from a human donor with alopecia areata. The chain's CDR3 is CSVARQSYEQYF. The DNA for the CDR3 is TGCAGCGTTGCGCGACAGTCCTACGAGCAGTACTTC.